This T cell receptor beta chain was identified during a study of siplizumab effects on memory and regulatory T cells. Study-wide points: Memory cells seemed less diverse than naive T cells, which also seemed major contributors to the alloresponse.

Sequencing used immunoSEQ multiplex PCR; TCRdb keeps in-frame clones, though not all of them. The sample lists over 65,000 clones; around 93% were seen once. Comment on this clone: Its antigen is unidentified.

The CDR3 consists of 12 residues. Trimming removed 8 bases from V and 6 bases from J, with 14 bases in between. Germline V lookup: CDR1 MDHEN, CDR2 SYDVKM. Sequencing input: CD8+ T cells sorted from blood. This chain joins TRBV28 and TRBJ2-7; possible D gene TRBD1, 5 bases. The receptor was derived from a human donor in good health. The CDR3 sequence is CASQMGRGEQYF. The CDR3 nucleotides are TGTGCCAGCCAAATGGGGCGTGGCGAGCAGTACTTC. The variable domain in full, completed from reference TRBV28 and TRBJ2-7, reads DVKVTQSSRYLVKRTGEKVFLECVQDMDHENMFWYRQDPGLGLRLIYFSYDVKMKEKGDIPEGYSVSREKKERFSLILESASTNQTSMYLCASQMGRGEQYFGPGTRLTVT.